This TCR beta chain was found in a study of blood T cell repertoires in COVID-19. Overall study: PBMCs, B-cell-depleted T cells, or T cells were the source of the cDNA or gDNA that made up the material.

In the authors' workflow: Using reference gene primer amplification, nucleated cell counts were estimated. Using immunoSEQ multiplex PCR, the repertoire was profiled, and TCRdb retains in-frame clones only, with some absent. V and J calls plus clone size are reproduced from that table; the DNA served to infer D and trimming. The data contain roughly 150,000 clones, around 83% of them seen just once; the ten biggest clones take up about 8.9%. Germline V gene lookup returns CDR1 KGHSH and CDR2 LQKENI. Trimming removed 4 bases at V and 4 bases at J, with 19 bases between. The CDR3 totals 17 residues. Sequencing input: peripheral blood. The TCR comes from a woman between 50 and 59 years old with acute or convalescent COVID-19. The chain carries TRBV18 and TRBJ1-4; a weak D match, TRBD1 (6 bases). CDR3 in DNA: TGTGCCAGCTCACATTCGATGCCAGGGGCAGATAATGAAAAACTGTTTTTT. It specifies CASSHSMPGADNEKLFF.